This TCR beta chain was found in a study of blood T cell repertoires in COVID-19. Study as a whole: Sample material is recorded as cDNA or gDNA derived from T cells, B-cell-depleted T cells, or PBMCs.

The germline V gene has CDR1 SGHAT and CDR2 FQNNGV. V was clipped by 4 bases and J by 3 bases, with 4 bases between them. The CDR3 length is 11 residues. Comments on this clone: The same CDR3 can be traced to other DNA sequences in this sample.

The protocol was immunoSEQ multiplex PCR, while the TCRdb copy is restricted to in-frame clones and leaves out a portion. The sample has roughly 250,000 clones; 87% are singletons. Everyone who took part was roughly 18 to 90 years old, and they came from fewer than 25 US areas. Clinical history reported by participants formed the basis on which cohorts were assigned. Sequencing was carried out using PBMCs or T cells enriched from blood (not recorded which). This clonotype originated in a woman aged 30 to 39 with acute COVID-19. This chain joins TRBV11-2 and TRBJ2-7; D is undetermined. CDR3 coding DNA: TGTGCCAGCAGCTCTAGCTACGAGCAGTACTTC. Translated: CASSSSYEQYF.